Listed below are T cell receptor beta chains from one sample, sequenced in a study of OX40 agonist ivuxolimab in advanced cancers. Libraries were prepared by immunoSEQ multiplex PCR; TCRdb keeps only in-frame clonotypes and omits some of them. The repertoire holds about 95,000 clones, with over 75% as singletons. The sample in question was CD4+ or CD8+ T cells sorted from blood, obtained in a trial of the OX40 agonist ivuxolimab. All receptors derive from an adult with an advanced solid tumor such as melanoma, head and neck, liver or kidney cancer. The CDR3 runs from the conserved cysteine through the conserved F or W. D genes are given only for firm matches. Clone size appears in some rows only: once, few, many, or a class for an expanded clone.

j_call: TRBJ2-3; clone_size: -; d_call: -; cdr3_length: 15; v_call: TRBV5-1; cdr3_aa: CASSLGDTITDTQYF; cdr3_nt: TGCGCCAGCAGCTTAGGGGACACTATCACAGATACGCAGTATTTT
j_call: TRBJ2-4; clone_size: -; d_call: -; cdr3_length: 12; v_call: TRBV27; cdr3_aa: CAAGVVKNIQYF; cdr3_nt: TGTGCCGCCGGGGTCGTCAAAAACATTCAGTACTTC
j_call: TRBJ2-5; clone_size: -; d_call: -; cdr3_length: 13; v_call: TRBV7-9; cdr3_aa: CASSLGTEETQYF; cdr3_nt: TGTGCCAGCAGCTTAGGGACGGAAGAGACCCAGTACTTC
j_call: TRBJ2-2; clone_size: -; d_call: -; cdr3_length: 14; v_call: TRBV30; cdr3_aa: CAWLKGETTGELFF; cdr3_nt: TGTGCCTGGCTCAAGGGAGAGACTACCGGGGAGCTGTTTTTT
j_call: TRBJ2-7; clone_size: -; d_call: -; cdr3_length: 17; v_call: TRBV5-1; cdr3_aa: CASSLLPSYLSSYEQYF; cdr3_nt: TGCGCCAGCAGCTTGTTGCCGTCTTACTTGAGCTCCTACGAGCAGTACTTC
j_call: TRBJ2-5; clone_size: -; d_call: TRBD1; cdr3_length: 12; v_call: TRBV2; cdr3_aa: CAQGQGQETQYF; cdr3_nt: TGTGCTCAGGGACAGGGACAAGAGACCCAGTACTTC
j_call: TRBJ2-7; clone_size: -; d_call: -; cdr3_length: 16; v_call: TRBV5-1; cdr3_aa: CASSSGTSVIPYEQYF; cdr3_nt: TGCGCCAGCAGCTCGGGGACCTCCGTTATCCCCTACGAGCAGTACTTC
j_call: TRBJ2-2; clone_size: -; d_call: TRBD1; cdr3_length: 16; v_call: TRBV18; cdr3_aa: CASSPPTGSGTGELFF; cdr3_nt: TGTGCCAGCTCACCTCCGACAGGGTCGGGCACCGGGGAGCTGTTTTTT
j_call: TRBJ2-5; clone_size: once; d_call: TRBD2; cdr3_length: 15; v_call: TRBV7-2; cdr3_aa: CASRPGLAGTETQYF; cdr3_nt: TGTGCCAGCAGACCGGGACTAGCGGGAACGGAGACCCAGTACTTC
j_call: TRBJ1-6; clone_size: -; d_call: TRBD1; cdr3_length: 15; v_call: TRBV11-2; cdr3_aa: CASSLGQEGNSPLHF; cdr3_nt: TGTGCCAGCAGCCTAGGACAGGAGGGAAATTCACCCCTCCACTTT
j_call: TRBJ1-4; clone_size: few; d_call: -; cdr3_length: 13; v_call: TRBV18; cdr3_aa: CASSQGINEKLFF; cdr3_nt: TGTGCCAGCTCACAGGGAATTAATGAAAAACTGTTTTTT
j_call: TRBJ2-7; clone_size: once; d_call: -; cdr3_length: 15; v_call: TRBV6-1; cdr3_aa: CASTTQEWGWYEQYF; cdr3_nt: TGTGCCAGCACCACCCAGGAGTGGGGTTGGTACGAGCAGTACTTC
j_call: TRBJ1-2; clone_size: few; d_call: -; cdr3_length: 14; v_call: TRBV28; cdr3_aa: CASSFFLNNYGYTF; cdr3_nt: TGTGCCAGCAGTTTTTTCCTGAACAACTATGGCTACACCTTC
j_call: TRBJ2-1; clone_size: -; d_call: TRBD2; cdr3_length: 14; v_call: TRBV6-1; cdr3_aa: CASSGTRAINEQFF; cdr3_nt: TGTGCCAGCAGCGGGACTAGAGCGATCAATGAGCAGTTCTTC
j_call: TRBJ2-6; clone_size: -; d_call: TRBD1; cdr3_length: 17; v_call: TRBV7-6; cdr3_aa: CASSLRQGSAGANVLTF; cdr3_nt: TGTGCCAGCAGCTTACGACAGGGTTCGGCTGGGGCCAACGTCCTGACTTTC
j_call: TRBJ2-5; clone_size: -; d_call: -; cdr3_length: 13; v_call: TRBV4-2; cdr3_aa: CASSQDQRETQYF; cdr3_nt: TGTGCCAGCAGCCAAGATCAGCGGGAGACCCAGTACTTC
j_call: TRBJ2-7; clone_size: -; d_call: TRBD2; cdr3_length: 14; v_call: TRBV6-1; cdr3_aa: CASSLAGGTYEQYF; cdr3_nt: TGTGCCAGCAGTCTAGCGGGAGGTACCTACGAGCAGTACTTC
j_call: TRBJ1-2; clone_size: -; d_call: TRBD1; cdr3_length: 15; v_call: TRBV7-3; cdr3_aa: CASSLAEGQGYGYTF; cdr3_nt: TGTGCCAGCAGCTTAGCTGAGGGACAGGGGTATGGCTACACCTTC
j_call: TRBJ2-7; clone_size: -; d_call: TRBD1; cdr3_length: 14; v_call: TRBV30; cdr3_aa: CAWSGPGQGREQYF; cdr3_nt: TGTGCCTGGAGTGGGCCGGGACAGGGACGGGAGCAGTACTTC
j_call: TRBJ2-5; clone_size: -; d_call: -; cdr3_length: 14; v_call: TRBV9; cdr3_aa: CASSARQREETQYF; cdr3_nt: TGTGCCAGCAGCGCCCGACAGAGGGAAGAGACCCAGTACTTC
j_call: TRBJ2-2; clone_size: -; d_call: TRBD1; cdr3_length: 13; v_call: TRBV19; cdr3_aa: CASTTGVVGELFF; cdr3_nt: TGTGCCAGCACGACAGGGGTGGTCGGGGAGCTGTTTTTT
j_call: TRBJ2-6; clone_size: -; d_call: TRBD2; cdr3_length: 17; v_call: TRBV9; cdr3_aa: CASSSRDYLSGANVLTF; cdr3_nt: TGTGCCAGCAGCTCCCGGGACTACCTCTCTGGGGCCAACGTCCTGACTTTC
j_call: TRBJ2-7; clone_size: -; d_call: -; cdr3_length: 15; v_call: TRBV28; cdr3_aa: CASSARLPAPREQYF; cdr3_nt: TGTGCCAGCAGTGCCAGACTCCCGGCCCCCCGCGAGCAGTACTTC
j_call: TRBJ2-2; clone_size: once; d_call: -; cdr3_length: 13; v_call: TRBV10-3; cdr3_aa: CAIRGRGPGELFF; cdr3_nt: TGTGCCATCAGGGGTCGGGGTCCCGGGGAGCTGTTTTTT
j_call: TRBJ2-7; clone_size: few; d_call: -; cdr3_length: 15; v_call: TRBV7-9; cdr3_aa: CASSTLRDANYEQYF; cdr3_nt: TGTGCCAGCAGCACCCTCCGGGACGCCAACTACGAGCAGTACTTC
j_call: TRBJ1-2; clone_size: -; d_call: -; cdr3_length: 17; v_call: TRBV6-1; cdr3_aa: CASSEAGVGGGNYGYTF; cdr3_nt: TGTGCCAGCAGTGAAGCGGGTGTTGGGGGTGGGAACTATGGCTACACCTTC
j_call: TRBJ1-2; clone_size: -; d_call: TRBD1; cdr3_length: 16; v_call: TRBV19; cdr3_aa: CASSMVTGAWSYGYTF; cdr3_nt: TGTGCCAGTAGTATGGTAACAGGGGCGTGGAGCTATGGCTACACCTTC
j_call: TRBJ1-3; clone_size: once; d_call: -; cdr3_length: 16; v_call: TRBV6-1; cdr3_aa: CASSEFLGGPGNTIYF; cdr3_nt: TGTGCCAGCAGTGAATTTCTGGGAGGGCCTGGAAACACCATATATTTT
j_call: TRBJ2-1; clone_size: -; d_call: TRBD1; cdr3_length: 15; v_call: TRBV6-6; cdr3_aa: CASSLGQGSYNEQFF; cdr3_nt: TGTGCCAGCAGCCTGGGACAGGGATCCTACAATGAGCAGTTCTTC
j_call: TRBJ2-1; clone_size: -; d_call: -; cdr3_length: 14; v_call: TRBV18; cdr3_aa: CASSPQGLGNEQFF; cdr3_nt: TGTGCCAGCTCACCGCAGGGATTGGGGAATGAGCAGTTCTTC
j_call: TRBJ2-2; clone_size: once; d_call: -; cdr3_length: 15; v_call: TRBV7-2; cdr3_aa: CASSLGRVGTGELFF; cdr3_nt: TGTGCCAGCAGCTTAGGGAGAGTTGGCACCGGGGAGCTGTTTTTT
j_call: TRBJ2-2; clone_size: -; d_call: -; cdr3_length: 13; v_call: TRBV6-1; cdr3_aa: CASRDRNTGELFF; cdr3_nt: TGTGCCAGCAGGGACAGGAACACCGGGGAGCTGTTTTTT
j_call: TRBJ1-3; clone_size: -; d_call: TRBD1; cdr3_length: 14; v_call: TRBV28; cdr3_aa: CASSGQAKGNTIYF; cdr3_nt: TGTGCCAGCAGTGGACAGGCGAAAGGAAACACCATATATTTT